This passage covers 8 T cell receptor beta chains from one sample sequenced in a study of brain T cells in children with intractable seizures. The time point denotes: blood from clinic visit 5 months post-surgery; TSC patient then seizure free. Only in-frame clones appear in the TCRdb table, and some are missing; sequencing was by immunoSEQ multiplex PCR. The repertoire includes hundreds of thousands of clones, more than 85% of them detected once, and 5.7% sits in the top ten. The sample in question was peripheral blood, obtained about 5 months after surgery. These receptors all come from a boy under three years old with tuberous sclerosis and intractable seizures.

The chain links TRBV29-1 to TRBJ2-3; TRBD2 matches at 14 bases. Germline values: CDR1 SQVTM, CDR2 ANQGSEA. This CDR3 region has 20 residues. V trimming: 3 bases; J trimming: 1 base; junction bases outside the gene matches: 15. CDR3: CSVDPGLAGVVVVGTDTQYF. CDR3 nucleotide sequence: TGCAGCGTTGACCCGGGACTAGCGGGAGTCGTTGTCGTCGGCACAGATACGCAGTATTTT.

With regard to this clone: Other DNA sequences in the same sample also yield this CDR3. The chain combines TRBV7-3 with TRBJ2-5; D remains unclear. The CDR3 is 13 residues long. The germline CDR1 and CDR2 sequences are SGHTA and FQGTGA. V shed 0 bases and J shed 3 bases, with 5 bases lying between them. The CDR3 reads CASSLTREETQYF. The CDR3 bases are TGTGCCAGCAGCTTAACCCGTGAAGAGACCCAGTACTTC.

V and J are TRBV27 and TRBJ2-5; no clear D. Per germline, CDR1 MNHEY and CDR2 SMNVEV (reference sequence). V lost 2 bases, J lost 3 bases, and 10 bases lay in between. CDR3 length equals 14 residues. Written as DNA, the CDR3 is TGTGCCAGCAGTTTAAGGACGGCGGAAGAGACCCAGTACTTC. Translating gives CASSLRTAEETQYF.

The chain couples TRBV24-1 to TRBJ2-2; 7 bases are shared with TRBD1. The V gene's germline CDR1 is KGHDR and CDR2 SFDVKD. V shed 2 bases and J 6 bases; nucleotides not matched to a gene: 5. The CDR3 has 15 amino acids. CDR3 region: CATSDYRDSPGELFF. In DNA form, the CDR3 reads TGTGCCACCAGTGATTACAGGGACAGCCCCGGGGAGCTGTTTTTT.

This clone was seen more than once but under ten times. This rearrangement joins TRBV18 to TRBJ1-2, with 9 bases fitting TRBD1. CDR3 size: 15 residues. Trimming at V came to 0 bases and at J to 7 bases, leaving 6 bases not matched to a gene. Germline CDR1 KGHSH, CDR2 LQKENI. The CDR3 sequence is CASSPPNRGRLGYTF. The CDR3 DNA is TGTGCCAGCTCACCACCGAACAGGGGGCGACTTGGCTACACCTTC.

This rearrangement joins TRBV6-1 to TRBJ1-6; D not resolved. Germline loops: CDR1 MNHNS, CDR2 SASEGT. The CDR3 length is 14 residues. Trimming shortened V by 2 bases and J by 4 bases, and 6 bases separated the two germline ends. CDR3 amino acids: CASSESRYNSPLHF. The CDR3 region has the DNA TGTGCCAGCAGTGAAAGTCGGTATAATTCACCCCTCCACTTT.

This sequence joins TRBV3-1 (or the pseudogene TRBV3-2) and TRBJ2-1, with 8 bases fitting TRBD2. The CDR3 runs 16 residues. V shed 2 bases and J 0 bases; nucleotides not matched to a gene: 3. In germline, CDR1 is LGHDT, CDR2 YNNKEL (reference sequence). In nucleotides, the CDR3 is TGTGCCAGCAGCCAACCCAGCGGGAGCTCCTACAATGAGCAGTTCTTC. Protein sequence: CASSQPSGSSYNEQFF.

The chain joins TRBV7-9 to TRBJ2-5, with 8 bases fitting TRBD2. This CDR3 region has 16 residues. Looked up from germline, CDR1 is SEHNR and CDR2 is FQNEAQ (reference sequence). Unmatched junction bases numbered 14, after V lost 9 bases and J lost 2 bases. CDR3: CASPNLEAGGQETQYF. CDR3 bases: TGTGCCAGTCCCAACCTGGAGGCGGGGGGTCAAGAGACCCAGTACTTC.